This T cell receptor (beta chain) was profiled in a study of vaccination effects on CD4 cells after COVID-19. This clone occurred a few times. Antigen specificity is unknown. Sequencing in the ViraFEST assay came after antigen-specific CD4+ T cells had been expanded with viral peptide pools, which were used to stimulate PBMC. Isolation of CD4+ T cells took place after around 10 days of culture. The healthy vaccine recipients, who had no prior SARS-CoV-2 infection, showed negative nucleocapsid antibodies. PBMC were cultured at under 2.5 million per well with about 10 IU/ml IL-2 and around 10 ug/ml peptides. Half of the medium was exchanged for IL-2 medium on both days 3 and 7. TCRdb keeps only in-frame clones here, not all; method: immunoSEQ multiplex PCR. This sample yields roughly 65,000 clones, of which around 69% are seen a single time; around 2.8% belongs to the top ten. General study points: The study, lacking early post-infection timepoints, had few convalescent patients. Late in the post-vaccination period, infection-induced and vaccine-induced clones underwent marked clonal contraction.

This sequence originates from a human donor who received a COVID-19 vaccine. Sequencing was performed on CD4+ T cells from PBMCs cultured with HCoV-NL63 spike peptides, taken before COVID-19 vaccination.

The CDR3 here is CASRSTGFNTEAFF. The CDR3, as DNA: TGTGCCAGCAGATCTACAGGGTTCAACACTGAAGCTTTCTTT. The chain combines TRBV6-6 with TRBJ1-1; tentative D call: TRBD1 (6 bases). Trimming cost V 6 bases and J 2 bases, with 13 bases left between them. Per the germline V gene, CDR1 is MNHNY and CDR2 is SVGAGI (reference sequence). The CDR3 runs 14 residues.